This TCR beta chain was captured by sequencing in a study of cytomegalovirus exposure and HLA in healthy donors. Germline CDR1 MNHEY, CDR2 SMNVEV (reference sequence). The CDR3 is 16 amino acids. V lost 5 bases and J 0 bases, leaving 14 bases between the germline ends. Study-wide points: In a later analysis, a genetic analysis reported fewer productive-TCR N-insertions in an Asian-associated ancestry cluster than the cohort average. Later analysis suggested most CMV-associated TCR beta chains were HLA-restricted. With later analysis, a missense DCLRE1C variant became linked to TCR beta V- and J-gene trimming. Later on, an analysis tied about 17,000 TCR beta sequences to HLA alleles at 0.05 false discovery rate.

The PCR was carried out with 60 Vbeta primers and 13 Jbeta primers. Only in-frame clones appear in the TCRdb table, and some are missing; sequencing was by immunoSEQ multiplex PCR. In the table there are under 150,000 clones, 60% to 80% of which are singletons. A word on this clone: Its antigen remains unknown.

The V and J genes are TRBV27 and TRBJ1-5; possible D gene TRBD1, 5 bases. The clonotype was recovered from a woman aged 30 to 39 in good health and CMV-seropositive. Sequenced material: PBMCs. CDR3 loop: CASSPIDSHSNQPQHF. The CDR3 nucleotides read TGTGCCAGCAGTCCAATCGACAGCCATAGCAATCAGCCCCAGCATTTT.